This T cell receptor (beta chain) was sequenced for a study of beta chain features in type 1 diabetes. Once sorted, every population was more than 95% pure. This clone was found a few times. The authors reverse transcribed all of the isolated RNA, so sequencing captured expressed TCRB transcripts. Sequenced by immunoSEQ multiplex PCR; TCRdb stores in-frame clones only, minus some. Here the sample spans 300,000 to 450,000 clones, around 13% being singletons. The J segment lost 4 bases and the V segment lost 6 bases, leaving 8 bases of the junction unmatched. There are 13 residues in the CDR3. Germline V gene sequence: CDR1 SQVTM, CDR2 ANQGSEA.

Material: naive CD4+ T cells from blood. The chain recombines TRBV29-1 with TRBJ1-1; 7 positions match TRBD1. The receptor was isolated from a man aged 18 to 30 in good health. In DNA form, the CDR3 reads TGCAGCGTGGGGTACAGGGGTGGCACTGAAGCTTTCTTT. This sequence encodes CSVGYRGGTEAFF.